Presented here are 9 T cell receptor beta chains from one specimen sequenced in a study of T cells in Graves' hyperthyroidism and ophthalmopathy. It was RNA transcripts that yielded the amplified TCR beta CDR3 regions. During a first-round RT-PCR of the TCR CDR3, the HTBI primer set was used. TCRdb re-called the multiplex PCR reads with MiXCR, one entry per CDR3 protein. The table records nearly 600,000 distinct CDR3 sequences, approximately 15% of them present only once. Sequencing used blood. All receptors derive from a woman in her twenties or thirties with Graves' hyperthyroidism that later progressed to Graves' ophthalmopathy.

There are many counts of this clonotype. The CDR3 nucleotides are TGTGCCAGCAGTTATAGCGGGAGGGATTACAATGAGCAGTTCTTC. Amino acids: CASSYSGRDYNEQFF. The gene calls are TRBV6-1 and TRBJ2-1; 11 nucleotides agree with TRBD2. V trimming: 5 bases; J trimming: 4 bases; junction bases outside the gene matches: 4. The CDR3 length is 15 residues. CDR1 and CDR2 from the germline V gene are MNHNS and SASEGT.

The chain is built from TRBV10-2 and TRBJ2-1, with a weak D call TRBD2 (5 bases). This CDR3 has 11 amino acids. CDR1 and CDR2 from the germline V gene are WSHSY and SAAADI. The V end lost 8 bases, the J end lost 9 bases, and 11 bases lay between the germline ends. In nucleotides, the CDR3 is TGCGCCAGCCATAAGGACTCTGAGCAGTTCTTC. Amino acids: CASHKDSEQFF.

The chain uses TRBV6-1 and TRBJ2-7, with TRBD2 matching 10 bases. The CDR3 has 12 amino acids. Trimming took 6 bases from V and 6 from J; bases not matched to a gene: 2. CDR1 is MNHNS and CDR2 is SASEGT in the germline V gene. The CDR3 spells CASRTSGFEQYF. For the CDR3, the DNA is TGTGCCAGCAGGACTAGCGGGTTCGAGCAGTACTTC.

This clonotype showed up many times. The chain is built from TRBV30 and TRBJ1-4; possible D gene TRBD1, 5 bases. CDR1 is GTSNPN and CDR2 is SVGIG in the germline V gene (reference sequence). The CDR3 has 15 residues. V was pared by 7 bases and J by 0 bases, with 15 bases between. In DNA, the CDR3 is TGTGCCTCGGAGAAGAGGGGCGCAACTAATGAAAAACTGTTTTTT. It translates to CASEKRGATNEKLFF.

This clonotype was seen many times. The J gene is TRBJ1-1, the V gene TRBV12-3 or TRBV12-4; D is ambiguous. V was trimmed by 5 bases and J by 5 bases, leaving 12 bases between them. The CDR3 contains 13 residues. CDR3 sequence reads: CASSLQVRTEAFF. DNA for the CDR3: TGTGCCAGCAGTCTCCAGGTTCGGACTGAAGCTTTCTTT.

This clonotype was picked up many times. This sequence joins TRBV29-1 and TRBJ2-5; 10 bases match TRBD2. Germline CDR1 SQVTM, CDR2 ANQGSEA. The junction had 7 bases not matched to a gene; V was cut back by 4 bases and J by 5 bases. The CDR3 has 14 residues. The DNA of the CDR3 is TGCAGCGTTGCCCAGCGGGAGGGGTGGGAGACCCAGTACTTC. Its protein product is CSVAQREGWETQYF.

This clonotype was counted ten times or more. CDR3: CSARDVGTEAFF. In nucleotides, the CDR3 is TGCAGTGCTAGGGATGTGGGCACTGAAGCTTTCTTT. The chain uses TRBV20-1 and TRBJ1-1; D not certain. This CDR3 comprises 12 residues. Trimming shortened V by 3 bases and J by 4 bases, and 9 bases separated the two germline ends. Germline values: CDR1 DFQATT, CDR2 SNEGSKA (reference sequence).

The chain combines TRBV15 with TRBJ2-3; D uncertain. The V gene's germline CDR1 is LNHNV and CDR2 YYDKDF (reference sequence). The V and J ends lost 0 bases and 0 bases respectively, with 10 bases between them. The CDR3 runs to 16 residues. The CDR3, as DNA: TGTGCCACCAGCAGAGAGGCAGCTTCTAGCACAGATACGCAGTATTTT. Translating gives CATSREAASSTDTQYF.

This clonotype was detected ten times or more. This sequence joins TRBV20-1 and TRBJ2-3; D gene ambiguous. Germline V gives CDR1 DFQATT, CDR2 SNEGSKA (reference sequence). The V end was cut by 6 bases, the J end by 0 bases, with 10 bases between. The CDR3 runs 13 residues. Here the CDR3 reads CSAPQVSTDTQYF. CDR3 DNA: TGCAGTGCCCCACAAGTGAGCACAGATACGCAGTATTTT.